The 10 T cell receptor beta chains listed next were all sequenced from one sample in a study of Tregs in tolerant kidney transplant recipients. Here immunoSEQ multiplex PCR was the method, and the copy in TCRdb shows in-frame clones only, minus some. This sample's table reports roughly 48,000 clones. Sequencing was performed on CD4+ T cells from blood, taken before the transplant. The source is a human donor who received a combined kidney and bone marrow transplant.

Worth noting for this clone: The CDR3 extends 3 residues past the end of the read, so its final part is completed from the germline J gene. The V gene is TRBV28, the J gene TRBJ2-2, with 13 bases fitting TRBD2. This CDR3 contains 14 residues. After removal of 8 bases from V and 8 bases from J, the junction contained 5 bases not matched to a gene. The V gene's germline CDR1 is MDHEN and CDR2 SYDVKM. Partial CDR3 DNA: TGTGCCAGCGTGACTAGCGGGAGGTGGGGGGAG. Protein sequence: CASVTSGRWGE. The entire CDR3 is CASVTSGRWGELFF.

Notes on this clone: Sequencing ends 3 residues short of the CDR3 end; the germline J gene provides the rest. The J gene is TRBJ2-3, the V gene TRBV5-1; the match to TRBD2 covers 10 bases. The V gene end was trimmed by 5 bases and the J gene end by 5 bases; junction bases not matched to a gene: 11. CDR1 is SGHRS and CDR2 is YFSETQ in the germline V gene. The CDR3 is 16 residues long. The CDR3 protein is CASSRASGSPEDTQYF. The DNA read from the CDR3 is TGCGCCAGCAGTCGAGCTAGCGGGAGCCCCGAAGATACG.

CDR3 sequence reads: CASSPSGDEQFF. CDR3 bases read: TGTGCCAGCTCACCATCCGGTGATGAG. V usage is TRBV18 and J usage is TRBJ2-1; D gene uncertain. The observed sequence ends 3 residues before the CDR3 terminus, with the missing tail filled in from the germline J gene. V was clipped by 2 bases and J by 8 bases, with 7 bases between them. The V gene's germline CDR1 is KGHSH and CDR2 LQKENI. This CDR3 has 12 amino acids.

In regard to this clone: The read finishes 3 residues shy of the CDR3 end, and the germline J gene is used to complete it. V and J are TRBV11-1 and TRBJ1-1; D not certain. Trimming stripped 1 base from V and 1 base from J, with 4 bases between. This CDR3 spans 13 amino acids. Looked up from germline, CDR1 is SGHAT and CDR2 is FQDESV (reference sequence). The chain's CDR3 is CASSLGRNTEAFF. Partial CDR3 DNA: TGTGCCAGCAGCTTAGGCAGGAACACTGAA. Full variable domain (outside the CDR3, taken from reference TRBV11-1 and TRBJ1-1): EAEVAQSPRYKITEKSQAVAFWCDPISGHATLYWYRQILGQGPELLVQFQDESVVDDSQLPKDRFSAERLKGVDSTLKIQPAELGDSAMYLCASSLGRNTEAFFGQGTRLTVV.

Concerning this clone itself: The read is 3 residues too short to cover the CDR3 end, so that end is filled in from the germline J gene. The chain combines TRBV7-6 with TRBJ2-1, with D possibly being TRBD1 (6 bases). The germline V gene encodes CDR1 SGHVS and CDR2 FNYEAQ. The CDR3 is 12 residues long. V lost 4 bases and J 9 bases, leaving 10 bases between the germline ends. CDR3 sequence: CASSSTGGEQFF. CDR3 bases read: TGTGCCAGCAGCTCGACAGGAGGTGAG.

Points on this clone: The DNA ends 3 residues before the CDR3 does, and the rest of the CDR3 is filled in from the germline J gene. The J gene is TRBJ1-1, the V gene TRBV18; D not certain. V dropped 5 bases and J dropped 4 bases, with 5 bases sitting between them. This CDR3 has 11 residues. Germline CDR1 is KGHSH and CDR2 is LQKENI. Partial CDR3 DNA: TGTGCCAGCTCATCGGGCACTGAA. Its protein is CASSSGTE. The CDR3 in full is CASSSGTEAFF.

Note on this clone: The read falls 3 residues short of the CDR3 end, and the missing part is taken from the germline J gene. V and J are TRBV19 and TRBJ2-5; 9 nucleotides line up with TRBD1. The CDR3 is 17 residues long. Germline V lookup: CDR1 LNHDA, CDR2 SQIVND (reference sequence). The ends lost 6 bases at V and 0 bases at J; junction bases unmatched: 11. CDR3 DNA (partial): TGTGCCAGTAGCCCATCCAGGGACAGGGCGAACCAAGAGACC. It yields the protein CASSPSRDRANQET. The CDR3, in full, reads CASSPSRDRANQETQYF.

Concerning this clone: The CDR3 end falls 3 residues outside the read, so it is completed with the germline J gene. The J gene is TRBJ1-4, the V gene TRBV7-6, with D perhaps TRBD1 (6 bases). The CDR3 spans 15 residues. In germline, CDR1 is SGHVS, CDR2 FNYEAQ. The V gene lost 0 bases and the J gene lost 5 bases, with 10 bases spanning the gap. CDR3 DNA (partial): TGTGCCAGCAGCTTAGCGCGGCAGGGGAATGAAAAA. Translation gives CASSLARQGNEK. The full CDR3 protein reads CASSLARQGNEKLFF.

With respect to this clone: The read comes to an end 3 residues before the CDR3 does, leaving the germline J gene to fill in the end. The chain is built from TRBV18 and TRBJ2-1; 10 bases are a match to TRBD2. This CDR3 has 15 residues. V dropped 4 bases and J dropped 3; count of bases not matched to a gene: 3. Germline-derived CDR1 and CDR2 are KGHSH and LQKENI. The chain's CDR3 is CASSRGTSDYNEQFF. Partial CDR3 DNA: TGTGCCAGCTCACGCGGGACTAGCGACTACAATGAG.

As for this clone: The read ends 3 residues shy of where the CDR3 ends; the end is completed using the germline J gene. J is TRBJ2-2 and V is TRBV30, with D unresolved. The CDR3 runs 15 residues. Trimming took 1 base from V and 4 from J, leaving 13 bases between them. Looked up from germline, CDR1 is GTSNPN and CDR2 is SVGIG (reference sequence). CDR3 DNA (partial): TGTGCCTGGAGTGGAGGCAACTATCCCACCGGGGAG. Protein product: CAWSGGNYPTGE. Given in full, the CDR3 is CAWSGGNYPTGELFF.